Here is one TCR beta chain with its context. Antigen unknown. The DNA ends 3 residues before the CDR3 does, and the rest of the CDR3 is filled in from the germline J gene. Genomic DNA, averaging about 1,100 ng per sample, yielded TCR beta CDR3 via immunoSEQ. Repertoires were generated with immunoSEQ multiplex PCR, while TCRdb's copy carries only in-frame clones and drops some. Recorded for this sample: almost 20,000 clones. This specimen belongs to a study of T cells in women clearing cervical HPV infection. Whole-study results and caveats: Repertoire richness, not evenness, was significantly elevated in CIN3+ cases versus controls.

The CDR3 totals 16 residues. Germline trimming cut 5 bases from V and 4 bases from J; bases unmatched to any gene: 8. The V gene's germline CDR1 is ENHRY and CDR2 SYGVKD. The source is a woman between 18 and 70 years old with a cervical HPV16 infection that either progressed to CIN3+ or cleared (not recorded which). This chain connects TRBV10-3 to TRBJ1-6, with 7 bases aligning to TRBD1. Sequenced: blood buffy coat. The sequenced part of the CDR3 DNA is TGTGCCATCAGTCGACAAGACAGGGAGTATAATTCACCC. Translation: CAISRQDREYNSP. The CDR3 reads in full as CAISRQDREYNSPLHF.